This TCR beta chain was identified in a study of T cells after yellow fever vaccination. To note about this clonotype: Antigen unknown.

The study, taken as a whole, reports: A weaker secondary response peaked on day 5, the primary on day 15.

There are 14 residues in the CDR3. The ends were cut back, 5 bases at V and 6 bases at J, with 13 bases in the middle. Using its own MiXCR run on the 5' RACE reads, TCRdb lists one record per CDR3 protein. The data show hundreds of thousands of distinct CDR3 sequences, with 15% to 20% seen just once and more than 13% held by the top ten. The sequencing used PBMCs, collected 15 days after the yellow fever booster vaccination. The sequence was collected from a man younger than 45 who received the YFV17D yellow fever vaccine. This chain uses TRBV12-3 or TRBV12-4 with TRBJ2-2; tentative D call: TRBD1 (8 bases). The CDR3 coding sequence is TGTGCCAGCAGTACAGGGGGGGGAGCCGGGGAGCTGTTTTTT. Translated, it gives CASSTGGGAGELFF.